These T cell receptor beta chains were read from a single sample in a study of T cell responses to AZD1222 COVID-19 vaccine. Data came from immunoSEQ multiplex PCR; TCRdb stores just in-frame clones and leaves some out. The sample gives roughly 180,000 clones, 87% of which show up once; 2.5% to 3% is in the top ten. The sequencing used peripheral blood, collected on day 0 of MenACWY control vaccination. These receptors came from an adult in good health. Each CDR3 is given with its conserved first and last residue. Fields, in order: V gene, J gene, clone size, D gene, CDR3 DNA, CDR3 protein. D genes are given only for firm matches. The size field is filled for only some rows; it gives once, few, many or a size class.

v_call: TRBV4-1; j_call: TRBJ1-6; clone_size: once; d_call: .; cdr3_nt: TGCGCCAGCAGCCAATGGGGGACCGATAATTCACCCCTCCACTTT; cdr3_aa: CASSQWGTDNSPLHF
v_call: TRBV15; j_call: TRBJ2-2; clone_size: .; d_call: TRBD1; cdr3_nt: TGTGCCACCAGCGCGCAGGGGGCTGGAACCGGGGAGCTGTTTTTT; cdr3_aa: CATSAQGAGTGELFF
v_call: TRBV6-5; j_call: TRBJ1-1; clone_size: .; d_call: .; cdr3_nt: TGTGCCAGCAGTTACTCAGGCCCGGGAGACACTGAAGCTTTCTTT; cdr3_aa: CASSYSGPGDTEAFF
v_call: TRBV5-8; j_call: TRBJ1-5; clone_size: .; d_call: TRBD1; cdr3_nt: TGTGCCAGCAGCTTGGCCGGACAGGGTATTCAGCCCCAGCATTTT; cdr3_aa: CASSLAGQGIQPQHF
v_call: TRBV28; j_call: TRBJ1-4; clone_size: few; d_call: .; cdr3_nt: TGTGCCAGCAGGGTCGGTGGCAATGAAAAACTGTTTTTT; cdr3_aa: CASRVGGNEKLFF
v_call: TRBV7-9; j_call: TRBJ2-1; clone_size: .; d_call: TRBD2; cdr3_nt: TGTGCCAGCAGCTTAGTAGCGGGAGGAATGAATGAGCAGTTCTTC; cdr3_aa: CASSLVAGGMNEQFF
v_call: TRBV19; j_call: TRBJ2-7; clone_size: .; d_call: TRBD2; cdr3_nt: TGTGCCAGCTCTAGCGGGAGAGGGTTTACCTACGAGCAGTACTTC; cdr3_aa: CASSSGRGFTYEQYF
v_call: TRBV29-1; j_call: TRBJ1-2; clone_size: few; d_call: .; cdr3_nt: TGCAGCGTCCCCGCACAGGGCGACTATGGCTACACCTTC; cdr3_aa: CSVPAQGDYGYTF
v_call: TRBV28; j_call: TRBJ1-2; clone_size: once; d_call: .; cdr3_nt: TGTGCCAGCAGTAATCCCACCGGCAGTGGCTACACCTTC; cdr3_aa: CASSNPTGSGYTF
v_call: TRBV7-3; j_call: TRBJ2-3; clone_size: .; d_call: .; cdr3_nt: TGTGCCAGCAGCCCAACGACAGGCACAGATACGCAGTATTTT; cdr3_aa: CASSPTTGTDTQYF
v_call: TRBV6-2/TRBV6-3; j_call: TRBJ2-7; clone_size: .; d_call: .; cdr3_nt: TGTGCCAGCAGTTATAACACCGCTCCCTACGAGCAGTACTTC; cdr3_aa: CASSYNTAPYEQYF
v_call: TRBV12-3/TRBV12-4; j_call: TRBJ1-2; clone_size: once; d_call: TRBD1; cdr3_nt: TGTGCCAGCAGTTTGGGACAGGCCGAGGGCTACACCTTC; cdr3_aa: CASSLGQAEGYTF
v_call: TRBV2; j_call: TRBJ1-1; clone_size: .; d_call: .; cdr3_nt: TGTGCCAGACGATCCCCCAGGGTAAACACTGAAGCTTTCTTT; cdr3_aa: CARRSPRVNTEAFF
v_call: TRBV5-6; j_call: TRBJ2-7; clone_size: .; d_call: TRBD1; cdr3_nt: TGTGCCAGCAGCAAGGGACAGGGTCGGTACGAGCAGTACTTC; cdr3_aa: CASSKGQGRYEQYF
v_call: TRBV6-2/TRBV6-3; j_call: TRBJ2-7; clone_size: .; d_call: .; cdr3_nt: TGTGCCAGCAGTTACGGGACGTCTTACGAGCAGTACTTC; cdr3_aa: CASSYGTSYEQYF
v_call: TRBV27; j_call: TRBJ1-2; clone_size: .; d_call: .; cdr3_nt: TGTGCCAGCAGTTTTGGACTCAGTGATTTAGAAGGCTACACCTTC; cdr3_aa: CASSFGLSDLEGYTF
v_call: TRBV7-6; j_call: TRBJ2-5; clone_size: .; d_call: TRBD1; cdr3_nt: TGTGCCAGCAGCTTACGGACAGGGTGGCAACAAGAGACCCAGTACTTC; cdr3_aa: CASSLRTGWQQETQYF
v_call: TRBV9; j_call: TRBJ2-2; clone_size: .; d_call: .; cdr3_nt: TGTGCCAGCAGGGCGGGGGCGGCTGGGGAGCTGTTTTTT; cdr3_aa: CASRAGAAGELFF
v_call: TRBV28; j_call: TRBJ1-5; clone_size: .; d_call: .; cdr3_nt: TGTGCCAGCAGTTTACCTCGCGGGCCAGGAGGTCAGCCCCAGCATTTT; cdr3_aa: CASSLPRGPGGQPQHF
v_call: TRBV7-8; j_call: TRBJ1-5; clone_size: .; d_call: .; cdr3_nt: TGTGCCAGCAGCTTTGGCACAAATCAGCCCCAGCATTTT; cdr3_aa: CASSFGTNQPQHF
v_call: TRBV29-1; j_call: TRBJ1-4; clone_size: .; d_call: .; cdr3_nt: TGCAGCGTTGCCCCTCAGCGTAATGAAAAACTGTTTTTT; cdr3_aa: CSVAPQRNEKLFF
v_call: TRBV19; j_call: TRBJ1-1; clone_size: .; d_call: .; cdr3_nt: TGTGCCAGTAGTATAGGGTACGTGGAAGCTTTCTTT; cdr3_aa: CASSIGYVEAFF
v_call: TRBV7-9; j_call: TRBJ1-4; clone_size: .; d_call: TRBD1; cdr3_nt: TGTGCCAGCAGCGATATAGGACAGGGTCGGGAAAAACTGTTTTTT; cdr3_aa: CASSDIGQGREKLFF
v_call: TRBV11-3; j_call: TRBJ2-1; clone_size: .; d_call: TRBD2; cdr3_nt: TGTGCCAGCAGCTCCTTGGGGGGGTCGAGTAATGAGCAGTTCTTC; cdr3_aa: CASSSLGGSSNEQFF
v_call: TRBV29-1; j_call: TRBJ1-1; clone_size: .; d_call: .; cdr3_nt: TGCAGCGTCGGGGTCTCGGCAGTAAACACTGAAGCTTTCTTT; cdr3_aa: CSVGVSAVNTEAFF
v_call: TRBV13; j_call: TRBJ1-1; clone_size: .; d_call: TRBD1; cdr3_nt: TGTGCCAGCAGCCACCCGACAGGGGGGGGTGAAGCTTTCTTT; cdr3_aa: CASSHPTGGGEAFF
v_call: TRBV7-2; j_call: TRBJ1-5; clone_size: .; d_call: TRBD1; cdr3_nt: TGTGCCAGCAGCCCGGGACAGGGGGCCTATAGCAATCAGCCCCAGCATTTT; cdr3_aa: CASSPGQGAYSNQPQHF
v_call: TRBV27; j_call: TRBJ2-1; clone_size: .; d_call: .; cdr3_nt: TGTGCCAGCAGTTTCGACGCGAGCTCCTACAATGAGCAGTTCTTC; cdr3_aa: CASSFDASSYNEQFF
v_call: TRBV6-5; j_call: TRBJ2-5; clone_size: .; d_call: TRBD2; cdr3_nt: TGTGCCAGCAGAAGACTAGCGCCATCCCAAGAGACCCAGTACTTC; cdr3_aa: CASRRLAPSQETQYF
v_call: TRBV6-1; j_call: TRBJ1-2; clone_size: .; d_call: .; cdr3_nt: TGTGCCAGCAGTGAAGGGGAGGGTTGGGGCTACACCTTC; cdr3_aa: CASSEGEGWGYTF
v_call: TRBV6-2/TRBV6-3; j_call: TRBJ2-1; clone_size: few; d_call: .; cdr3_nt: TGTGCCAGCAGTTACTCCGTGGAGTGGGGTAACAATGAGCAGTTCTTC; cdr3_aa: CASSYSVEWGNNEQFF
v_call: TRBV5-6; j_call: TRBJ2-3; clone_size: .; d_call: TRBD1; cdr3_nt: TGTGCCAGCAGCCAAGGACAGGGTGCCCAGTTCACAGATACGCAGTATTTT; cdr3_aa: CASSQGQGAQFTDTQYF
v_call: TRBV30; j_call: TRBJ1-1; clone_size: .; d_call: .; cdr3_nt: TGTGCCTGGACCGGGGCAGGCCCTCATGAAGCTTTCTTT; cdr3_aa: CAWTGAGPHEAFF
v_call: TRBV23-1; j_call: TRBJ1-2; clone_size: .; d_call: TRBD1; cdr3_nt: TGCGCCAGCAGTCACCCCCGGGACAGTGTTTTATGCTACACCTTC; cdr3_aa: CASSHPRDSVLCYTF
v_call: TRBV19; j_call: TRBJ1-5; clone_size: .; d_call: TRBD1; cdr3_nt: TGTGCCAGTAGTGGGGACAGGGACAATCAGCCCCAGCATTTT; cdr3_aa: CASSGDRDNQPQHF